This TCR beta chain was sequenced in a study of T-cell memory formation after mild COVID-19. The wider study: Clusters of TCRs were largely donor specific.

A note on this clonotype: The antigen is not known.

Constant-segment primers were used for 5'RACE, and the resulting TCR alpha and TCR beta cDNA libraries carried sample barcodes and UMIs. One entry per CDR3 protein, called by TCRdb with MiXCR from the 5' RACE reads. The sample consists of around 340,000 distinct CDR3 sequences, about 21% of them appearing once. Overall study results and limits: The CD4+ clones that contracted clustered mainly within CM and EM, and the CD8+ clones concentrated in EMRA. There were some responding clones in pre-infection memory, which suggested that cross-reactive memory had joined.

The TCR was taken from an adult woman who had mild COVID-19 (a few samples of this study predate the infection). Cell type and time point are not known. Sequencing input: PBMCs or a T cell subset sorted from them (not recorded which).

This CDR3 reads CSARVLAGTQETQYF. The CDR3 coding sequence is TGCAGTGCTAGAGTACTAGCGGGGACACAAGAGACCCAGTACTTC. The V and J genes are TRBV20-1 and TRBJ2-5; the match to TRBD2 covers 10 bases. CDR1 is DFQATT and CDR2 is SNEGSKA in the germline V gene (reference sequence). With 1 base clipped from V and 2 bases from J, the junction kept 4 bases outside the gene matches. The CDR3 loop spans 15 amino acids.